The 28 T cell receptor beta chains given below trace back to one sample, sequenced in a study of T cell repertoires in cytomegalovirus infection. TCRdb processed the reads anew with MiXCR; each CDR3 protein has one entry. The profile shows roughly 280,000 distinct CDR3 sequences, roughly 10% of them singletons. The sequenced sample was PBMCs. These receptors all stem from a human donor in good health (CMV status not recorded). Some clones in this sample may be carry-over from other donors' samples.

This clonotype came up a few times. This rearrangement joins TRBV5-1 to TRBJ2-3, with D uncertain. V gave up 0 bases and J gave up 0 bases, with 20 bases separating them. CDR1 and CDR2 (germline): SGHRS, YFSETQ. This CDR3 contains 19 residues. CDR3 nucleotide sequence: TGCGCCAGCAGCTTGGCCCCGAAGCGAATAACGGCTAGCACAGATACGCAGTATTTT. Translation: CASSLAPKRITASTDTQYF.

This clonotype was counted only a few times. The J gene is TRBJ2-1, the V gene TRBV19; 15 bases match TRBD2. Germline CDR1 is LNHDA and CDR2 is SQIVND (reference sequence). The CDR3 is made up of 18 amino acids. J was trimmed by 2 bases and V by 4 bases; bases with no gene match: 6. The CDR3 loop is CASSTWTSGRAAYNEQFF. For the CDR3, the DNA is TGTGCCAGTAGTACCTGGACTAGCGGGAGGGCCGCCTACAATGAGCAGTTCTTC.

This clonotype was observed many times. The gene calls are TRBV20-1 and TRBJ1-6; 7 bases map to TRBD1. Per the germline V gene, CDR1 is DFQATT and CDR2 is SNEGSKA (reference sequence). CDR3 length equals 11 residues. V trimming: 3 bases; J trimming: 15 bases; junction bases outside the gene matches: 5. DNA for the CDR3: TGCAGTGCTAGGGACGACAGGGACCTCCACTTT. Its translation: CSARDDRDLHF.

There are a few counts of this clonotype. The chain links TRBV6-1 to TRBJ2-7, with D maybe TRBD2 (6 bases). Germline-derived CDR1 and CDR2 are MNHNS and SASEGT. Between the trimmed V and J ends, which lost 7 bases and 7 bases, there was a span of 23 bases. This CDR3 spans 15 amino acids. The CDR3 protein is CASILTGRTGGEQYF. The DNA for the CDR3 is TGTGCCAGCATCCTTACGGGACGAACAGGAGGGGAGCAGTACTTC.

Only a few counts were recorded for this clonotype. J is TRBJ2-7 and V is TRBV4-3, with D perhaps TRBD1 (6 bases). V was shortened by 0 bases and J by 3 bases, with 9 bases between the two germline ends. Looked up from germline, CDR1 is LGHNA and CDR2 is YSLEER. The length of the CDR3 is 14 residues. The CDR3 region is CASSQDDRHYEQYF. The CDR3 nucleotides read TGCGCCAGCAGCCAAGATGACAGGCACTACGAGCAGTACTTC.

The V gene is TRBV20-1, the J gene TRBJ2-7, with 9 bases matching TRBD2. CDR1 DFQATT and CDR2 SNEGSKA come from the germline V gene (reference sequence). The CDR3 covers 14 residues. The ends lost 4 bases at V and 4 bases at J; junction bases unmatched: 8. DNA for the CDR3: TGCAGTGCTACCGTAGCGGGGGCCAAATACGAGCAGTACTTC. This translates into CSATVAGAKYEQYF.

This chain joins TRBV12-3 or TRBV12-4 and TRBJ2-7; D not certain. The V end lost 3 bases, the J end lost 3 bases, and 18 bases lay between the germline ends. The CDR3 runs to 16 residues. Here the CDR3 reads CASSLVLGAGDYEQYF. CDR3 coding DNA: TGTGCCAGCAGTTTGGTTTTAGGAGCTGGGGACTACGAGCAGTACTTC.

This clonotype has a handful of counts. The CDR3 is CAISDPGTSGTDTQYF. CDR3 DNA: TGTGCCATCAGTGATCCCGGGACTAGCGGGACAGATACGCAGTATTTT. V is TRBV10-3 and J is TRBJ2-3; 12 positions match TRBD2. V dropped 3 bases and J dropped 3; count of bases not matched to a gene: 4. The CDR3 is 16 amino acids. In germline, CDR1 is ENHRY, CDR2 SYGVKD.

The chain combines TRBV6-6 with TRBJ2-7, with D perhaps assigned TRBD1 or TRBD2 (5 bases each). The ends were cut back, 5 bases at V and 3 bases at J, with 11 bases in the middle. Germline CDR1 and CDR2: MNHNY and SVGAGI (reference sequence). The length of the CDR3 is 13 residues. CDR3 in DNA: TGTGCCAGCAGTGTGGGGACCGGCTACGAGCAGTACTTC. Amino acid sequence: CASSVGTGYEQYF.

The gene calls are TRBV27 and TRBJ2-7; TRBD1 aligns across 11 bases. The V gene end was trimmed by 3 bases and the J gene end by 5 bases; junction bases not matched to a gene: 12. CDR3 length: 17 amino acids. Germline V gene data show CDR1 as MNHEY and CDR2 as SMNVEV (reference sequence). The CDR3 is CASSFQHTDRGLDEQYF. The CDR3 coding sequence is TGTGCCAGCAGTTTCCAACACACGGACAGGGGGCTCGACGAGCAGTACTTC.

This clonotype was recorded at least ten times. The rearrangement uses TRBV4-3 and TRBJ1-1; TRBD1 aligns across 9 bases. CDR3 length equals 15 residues. Germline V CDR1 and CDR2: LGHNA, YSLEER. The J segment lost 4 bases and the V segment lost 4 bases, leaving 7 bases of the junction unmatched. The CDR3 loop is CASSRTGTGSTEAFF. CDR3 nucleotide sequence: TGCGCCAGCAGCCGAACTGGGACAGGGAGCACTGAAGCTTTCTTT.

This clonotype was picked up many times. The chain joins TRBV12-3 or TRBV12-4 to TRBJ2-2; maybe TRBD1 (6 bases). The V end was cut by 5 bases, the J end by 1 base, with 11 bases between. The CDR3 is 15 amino acids. The CDR3 protein is CASSITGWNTGELFF. CDR3 DNA: TGTGCCAGCAGTATTACAGGGTGGAACACCGGGGAGCTGTTTTTT.

In this sample, this clonotype turned up many times. The chain couples TRBV15 to TRBJ2-4; D not certain. CDR3 size: 15 residues. Germline lookup yields CDR1 LNHNV and CDR2 YYDKDF (reference sequence). V was pared by 0 bases and J by 3 bases, with 9 bases between. The CDR3 spells CATSRETGIKNIQYF. The CDR3 DNA reads as TGTGCCACCAGCAGAGAAACGGGTATCAAAAACATTCAGTACTTC. Based on the CDR3 plus reference TRBV15 and TRBJ2-4, the full variable domain is DAMVIQNPRYQVTQFGKPVTLSCSQTLNHNVMYWYQQKSSQAPKLLFHYYDKDFNNEADTPDNFQSRRPNTSFCFLDIRSPGLGDTAMYLCATSRETGIKNIQYFGAGTRLSVL.

The table lists this clonotype with many counts. The chain combines TRBV7-6 with TRBJ2-7; D not resolved. There are 14 residues in the CDR3. The germline V gene has CDR1 SGHVS and CDR2 FNYEAQ. The V end lost 0 bases, the J end lost 6 bases, and 12 bases lay between the germline ends. In DNA, the CDR3 is TGTGCCAGCAGCTTAGCGGGGTCTTTCGGCGAGCAGTACTTC. Encoded protein: CASSLAGSFGEQYF.

The chain uses TRBV4-2 and TRBJ1-5, with D possibly matching TRBD1 (6 bases). There are 15 residues in the CDR3. V was shortened by 3 bases and J by 5 bases, with 14 bases between the two germline ends. Germline-derived CDR1 and CDR2 are LGHNA and YNFKEQ. CDR3 sequence reads: CASSQPGEGYQPQHF. The CDR3 DNA follows: TGTGCCAGCAGCCAGCCAGGGGAGGGATATCAGCCCCAGCATTTT.

This clonotype showed up many times. The gene calls are TRBV20-1 and TRBJ1-2; 8 nucleotides align to TRBD1. The CDR3 covers 15 residues. The trim removed 1 base at V and 8 bases at J, leaving 12 bases unmatched. Germline CDR1 DFQATT, CDR2 SNEGSKA (reference sequence). The CDR3 DNA follows: TGCAGTGCTAGAGTACCAGGGGGCGAACCTCGAGGCTACACCTTC. This sequence encodes CSARVPGGEPRGYTF.

There are many counts of this clonotype. The gene calls are TRBV7-2 and TRBJ2-7; no clear D gene. The V gene's germline CDR1 is SGHTA and CDR2 FQGNSA. The CDR3 consists of 13 residues. Trimming shortened V by 2 bases and J by 0 bases, and 5 bases separated the two germline ends. For the CDR3, the DNA is TGTGCCAGCAGCTTATCTCCCTCCTACGAGCAGTACTTC. Translating gives CASSLSPSYEQYF.

This clonotype was seen more than once but under ten times. This chain uses TRBV28 with TRBJ1-6, with TRBD1 as a possible D gene (5 bases). Germline loops: CDR1 MDHEN, CDR2 SYDVKM. The V end lost 9 bases, the J end lost 8 bases, and 14 bases lay between the germline ends. The CDR3 is made up of 13 amino acids. In DNA form, the CDR3 reads TGTGCCAGTGTTGACAGAAAAGATTCACCCCTCCACTTT. Amino acid sequence: CASVDRKDSPLHF.

This clonotype was seen at least ten times. The chain has TRBV7-2 and TRBJ2-4; D unclear. The CDR3 runs 13 residues. V dropped 2 bases and J dropped 7 bases, with 9 bases sitting between them. CDR1 is SGHTA, CDR2 FQGNSA, per germline. The CDR3 here is CASSLRLPNIQYF. For the CDR3, the DNA is TGTGCCAGCAGCTTAAGGCTCCCCAACATTCAGTACTTC.

This clonotype has at least ten counts. The rearrangement uses TRBV2 and TRBJ1-5; D gene ambiguous. V shed 6 bases and J shed 4 bases, with 19 bases lying between them. The CDR3 runs to 16 residues. CDR1 is SNHLY, CDR2 FYNNEI, per germline. In DNA, the CDR3 is TGTGCCAGCAGCGCCGACCCCGTATATCCAAATCAGCCCCAGCATTTT. As protein: CASSADPVYPNQPQHF.

This clonotype occurred a few times. The chain combines TRBV13 with TRBJ1-4; possibly TRBD1 for D (5 bases). Per germline, CDR1 PRHDT and CDR2 FYEKMQ (reference sequence). The CDR3 sequence is 14 residues long. Trimming removed 4 bases from V and 3 bases from J, with 9 bases in between. CDR3 in DNA: TGTGCCAGCAGCTCGGGACCGGCTAATGAAAAACTGTTTTTT. It encodes CASSSGPANEKLFF.

This chain joins TRBV4-3 and TRBJ1-5, with no clear D. CDR3 size: 15 residues. V shed 3 bases and J shed 0 bases, with 9 bases lying between them. Germline CDR1 LGHNA, CDR2 YSLEER. The CDR3: CASSQERHSNQPQHF. Written as DNA, the CDR3 is TGCGCCAGCAGCCAGGAAAGGCATAGCAATCAGCCCCAGCATTTT.

This clonotype was observed many times. The CDR3 region is CASSLMGNPNTEAFF. CDR3 bases: TGTGCCAGCAGCTTAATGGGGAACCCGAACACTGAAGCTTTCTTT. V and J are TRBV7-9 and TRBJ1-1; D is uncertain. V lost 2 bases, J lost 1 base, and 11 bases lay in between. Germline V lookup: CDR1 SEHNR, CDR2 FQNEAQ (reference sequence). CDR3 length equals 15 residues.

This clonotype was detected a few times. The rearrangement links TRBV30 to TRBJ1-2; 7 bases line up with TRBD1. Trimming removed 0 bases from V and 8 bases from J; junction bases left unmatched: 6. The germline CDR1 and CDR2 sequences are GTSNPN and SVGIG (reference sequence). CDR3 length equals 13 residues. CDR3 sequence reads: CAWSVRGARGYTF. The CDR3 DNA reads TGTGCCTGGAGTGTCAGGGGGGCGAGAGGCTACACCTTC.

This clonotype showed up many times. CDR3 coding DNA: TGTGCCAGCAGCTCGACAGTAAATCAGCCCCAGCATTTT. This gives the protein CASSSTVNQPQHF. This rearrangement joins TRBV7-2 to TRBJ1-5, with D possibly matching TRBD1 (5 bases). The germline V and J ends were trimmed by 4 bases and 4 bases, with 8 bases remaining between them. The CDR3 runs to 13 residues. CDR1 SGHTA and CDR2 FQGNSA come from the germline V gene.

This clonotype was counted only a few times. The chain combines TRBV7-8 with TRBJ2-4; D may be TRBD2 (5 bases). Trimming pared 5 bases from V and 0 bases from J, leaving 14 bases between. This CDR3 comprises 16 residues. The germline V gene encodes CDR1 SGHVS and CDR2 FQNEAQ. The CDR3 DNA is TGTGCCAGCAGCCGAGACCCTAGCCTAGCCAAAAACATTCAGTACTTC. The encoded protein is CASSRDPSLAKNIQYF.

This clonotype was seen repeatedly, ten times or more. V usage is TRBV5-5 and J usage is TRBJ2-7, with 7 bases lining up with TRBD1. The CDR3 length is 15 residues. The germline V gene has CDR1 SGHKS and CDR2 YYEKEE (reference sequence). Trimming cost V 4 bases and J 1 base; bases outside gene matches: 8. The CDR3 loop is CASSLYETGSYEQYF. Written as DNA, the CDR3 is TGTGCCAGCAGCCTATACGAGACAGGGTCCTACGAGCAGTACTTC.

This clonotype was seen a handful of times. V usage is TRBV30 and J usage is TRBJ2-7, with 7 nucleotides matching TRBD1. Germline lookup yields CDR1 GTSNPN and CDR2 SVGIG (reference sequence). V gave up 5 bases and J gave up 5 bases; unmatched junction bases: 15. The CDR3 loop spans 15 amino acids. CDR3 protein: CAWRGGSGGINEQYF. CDR3 bases: TGTGCCTGGCGTGGCGGGTCAGGGGGTATCAACGAGCAGTACTTC.